The 5 T cell receptor beta chains reported below all come from one sample, sequenced in a study of blood T cell repertoires in COVID-19. Data came from immunoSEQ multiplex PCR; TCRdb stores just in-frame clones and leaves some out. The repertoire holds 200,000 or so clones, 80% to 90% seen once, with over 2% in the top ten. Sequencing input: peripheral blood. These receptors all come from a man in his forties who had recovered from COVID-19.

This clone appeared once. This chain uses TRBV19 with TRBJ1-1, with 9 bases matching TRBD1. The CDR3 extends over 21 amino acids. Germline V gene sequence: CDR1 LNHDA, CDR2 SQIVND (reference sequence). V trimming: 3 bases; J trimming: 1 base; junction bases outside the gene matches: 21. The CDR3 protein is CASSIDRPGTGLTPSNTEAFF. The CDR3 coding sequence is TGTGCCAGTAGTATCGACCGACCCGGGACAGGGTTGACACCCTCGAACACTGAAGCTTTCTTT.

This chain links TRBV25-1 with TRBJ1-6; D not certain. Trimming shortened V by 1 base and J by 7 bases, and 11 bases separated the two germline ends. The CDR3 extends over 15 amino acids. Germline V CDR1 and CDR2: MGHDK, SYGVNS. The CDR3 region has the DNA TGTGCCAGCAGTGAATCCGGGGATCTGAATTCACCCCTCCACTTT. This codes for CASSESGDLNSPLHF.

The chain joins TRBV6-2 or TRBV6-3 to TRBJ2-7, with 11 bases lining up with TRBD2. Germline V gene data show CDR1 as MNHEY and CDR2 as SVGEGT. Trimming removed 4 bases from V and 3 bases from J; junction bases left unmatched: 11. This CDR3 spans 17 amino acids. The DNA for the CDR3 is TGTGCCAGCAGTTCCACATTAGCGGGAGGGCCAGTCTACGAGCAGTACTTC. Translated: CASSSTLAGGPVYEQYF.

On this clone: Other nucleotide sequences in the sample specify the same CDR3. The CDR3 DNA reads TGTGCCATCAGTGAGTCTCGACAGGGGAACACTGAAGCTTTCTTT. Amino acids: CAISESRQGNTEAFF. The V gene is TRBV10-3, the J gene TRBJ1-1, with 7 bases aligning to TRBD1. The germline V gene encodes CDR1 ENHRY and CDR2 SYGVKD. The trim removed 0 bases at V and 1 base at J, leaving 2 bases unmatched. The CDR3 runs to 15 residues.

V and J are TRBV4-3 and TRBJ2-7; 9 nucleotides line up with TRBD2. Per germline, CDR1 LGHNA and CDR2 YSLEER. V lost 2 bases and J lost 0; bases outside the gene matches: 2. This CDR3 contains 15 residues. CDR3 nucleotides: TGCGCCAGCAGCCAATCGACTAGCGGCTCCTACGAGCAGTACTTC. Protein sequence: CASSQSTSGSYEQYF.